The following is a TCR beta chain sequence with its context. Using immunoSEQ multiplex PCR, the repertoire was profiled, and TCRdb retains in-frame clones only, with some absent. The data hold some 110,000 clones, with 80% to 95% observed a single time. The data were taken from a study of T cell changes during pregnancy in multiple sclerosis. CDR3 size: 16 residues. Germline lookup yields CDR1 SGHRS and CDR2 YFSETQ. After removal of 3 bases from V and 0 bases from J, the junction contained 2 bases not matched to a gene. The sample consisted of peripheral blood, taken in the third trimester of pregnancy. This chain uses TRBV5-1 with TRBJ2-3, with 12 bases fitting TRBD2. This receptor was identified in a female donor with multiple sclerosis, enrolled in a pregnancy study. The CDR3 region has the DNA TGCGCCAGCAGCTGGGGGACTAGCGGGAGCACAGATACGCAGTATTTT. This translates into CASSWGTSGSTDTQYF.